This entry concerns a single TCR beta chain. Antigen: not known. Since a much larger clone is just one base distant, this may be a read error. Amplification of TCR beta CDR3 regions used RNA as the template. TCR CDR3 regions were first amplified by RT-PCR with HTBI primers. In TCRdb, the multiplex PCR reads were re-called with MiXCR into one record per CDR3 protein. The sample includes approximately 380,000 distinct CDR3 sequences, 19% of them seen just once. The data are from a study of T cells in Graves' hyperthyroidism and ophthalmopathy. Study-wide results and limits: Blood also carried most thyroid clonotypes expanded above 0.001.

Diagnoses used clinical symptoms, serum thyroxine and TRAb, thyroid ultrasound and orbital computed tomography. CDR3 length: 15 amino acids. The chain joins TRBV12-3 or TRBV12-4 to TRBJ2-2; 8 nucleotides agree with TRBD1. The sequenced sample was blood. This sequence originates from a young woman with Graves' hyperthyroidism. The CDR3: CASNQQTGATGELCF. The CDR3 coding sequence is TGTGCCAGCAACCAACAGACAGGGGCAACCGGGGAGCTGTGTTTT.